Below, 10 T cell receptor beta chains from the same sample are listed, as sequenced in a study of T cell responses to AZD1222 COVID-19 vaccine. The table came from immunoSEQ multiplex PCR; TCRdb's copy has only in-frame clones and leaves some out. This table has about 150,000 clones, 90% appearing once. The source material was peripheral blood, sampled on day 0 of AZD1222 vaccination. The receptor set was obtained from an adult in good health.

The chain employs TRBV25-1 and TRBJ2-7; D is unclear. CDR3 length: 15 residues. The V and J ends lost 5 bases and 0 bases respectively, with 14 bases between them. The germline gives CDR1 MGHDK, CDR2 SYGVNS. The CDR3 protein is CASSSRLQSSYEQYF. CDR3 DNA sequence: TGTGCCAGCAGTTCCCGGTTACAGTCCTCCTACGAGCAGTACTTC.

This chain joins TRBV7-3 and TRBJ1-1; no clear D gene. Deletions cut 2 bases from V and 3 bases from J, with 7 bases between. The CDR3 runs to 13 residues. The V gene's germline CDR1 is SGHTA and CDR2 FQGTGA. In nucleotides, the CDR3 is TGTGCCAGCAGCTTACTTTCGGACACTGAAGCTTTCTTT. It is translated as CASSLLSDTEAFF.

CDR3 region: CASSPRGWSQETQYF. CDR3 DNA: TGTGCCAGCAGTCCGAGGGGGTGGAGTCAAGAGACCCAGTACTTC. The chain combines TRBV28 with TRBJ2-5, with D possibly being TRBD1 (6 bases). This CDR3 has 15 residues. V lost 5 bases, J lost 2 bases, and 15 bases lay in between. CDR1 MDHEN and CDR2 SYDVKM come from the germline V gene.

The chain uses TRBV4-3 and TRBJ2-3; D gene unclear. The CDR3 runs 15 residues. Germline CDR1 reads LGHNA; CDR2 reads YSLEER. V dropped 0 bases and J dropped 4 bases, with 11 bases sitting between them. The CDR3: CASSQDLGRADTQYF. Here the CDR3 DNA reads TGCGCCAGCAGCCAAGATTTGGGAAGGGCAGATACGCAGTATTTT.

The gene calls are TRBV13 and TRBJ1-3; D unclear. Per germline, CDR1 PRHDT and CDR2 FYEKMQ (reference sequence). This CDR3 region has 14 residues. The V gene lost 3 bases and the J gene lost 1 base, with 7 bases spanning the gap. The CDR3 loop reads CASSLRKSGNTIYF. In DNA form, the CDR3 reads TGTGCCAGCAGCTTGCGAAAATCTGGAAACACCATATATTTT.

This rearrangement joins TRBV4-3 to TRBJ2-1, with D tentatively TRBD1 (6 bases). From germline, CDR1 is LGHNA and CDR2 YSLEER. Deletions cut 0 bases from V and 8 bases from J, with 14 bases between. The CDR3 sequence is 15 residues long. This CDR3 is CASSQEGAGPDEQFF. The CDR3 DNA reads as TGCGCCAGCAGCCAAGAGGGGGCAGGGCCTGATGAGCAGTTCTTC.

V and J are TRBV6-5 and TRBJ1-2, with D perhaps TRBD1 (5 bases). Germline V gene lookup returns CDR1 MNHEY and CDR2 SVGAGI. The V gene lost 9 bases and the J gene lost 1 base, with 18 bases spanning the gap. The CDR3 is made up of 15 amino acids. This CDR3 is CASWGGAGLNYGYTF. The DNA for the CDR3 is TGTGCCAGTTGGGGCGGGGCAGGCCTTAACTATGGCTACACCTTC.

This rearrangement joins TRBV7-3 to TRBJ2-5; weak D call: TRBD2 (5 bases). The CDR3 is made up of 14 amino acids. V lost 5 bases and J lost 2, with 12 bases in between. CDR1 SGHTA and CDR2 FQGTGA come from the germline V gene. The CDR3 DNA sequence: TGTGCCAGCAGCAAAGGCGGGCCGCAAGAGACCCAGTACTTC. This codes for CASSKGGPQETQYF.

The chain carries TRBV11-3 and TRBJ2-2; D assignment may be TRBD1 or TRBD2 (5 bases each). The germline V gene has CDR1 SGHNT and CDR2 YENEEA. The CDR3 totals 17 residues. V was cut by 1 base and J by 5 bases, with 17 bases left in between. The CDR3 DNA is TGTGCCAGCAGCTTAGGATCGTCGGGGCAGTGGACCGGGGAGCTGTTTTTT. This gives the protein CASSLGSSGQWTGELFF.

The chain carries TRBV7-2 and TRBJ2-7, with D uncertain. The CDR3 has 14 amino acids. Germline V gives CDR1 SGHTA, CDR2 FQGNSA. V lost 2 bases to trimming and J lost 2 bases, with 10 bases between them. The CDR3 here is CASSLSGGAYEQYF. DNA for the CDR3: TGTGCCAGCAGCTTATCGGGCGGAGCCTACGAGCAGTACTTC.